This TCR beta chain was sequenced in a study of shared clonotypes between healthy human individuals. The table came from immunoSEQ multiplex PCR; TCRdb's copy has only in-frame clones and leaves some out. This sample has under 1,900,000 clones, with around 98.5% found just once. About this clone itself: This specimen includes other DNA sequences encoding the same CDR3.

From germline, CDR1 is KGHSH and CDR2 LQKENI. Trimming removed 1 base from V and 1 base from J, with 2 bases in between. This CDR3 is 13 amino acids long. The V gene is TRBV18, the J gene TRBJ2-1, with D unresolved. The sequence was obtained from a man aged 25 to 40 in good health. The sample comprised naive CD4+ T cells sorted from blood. Indicated subset: CD45RA+ positively selected. CDR3 residues: CASSPRSYNEQFF. DNA for the CDR3: TGTGCCAGCTCACCACGATCCTACAATGAGCAGTTCTTC.